A selection of T cell receptor beta chains follows, all from one sample in a study of cytomegalovirus exposure and HLA in healthy donors. Assay used: immunoSEQ multiplex PCR; TCRdb lists only in-frame clones, some missing. The sample lists some 190,000 clones, 80% to 90% occurring once. Sequences were obtained from PBMCs. The receptors were sampled from a male donor in good health and CMV-seronegative. Each CDR3 is given with its conserved first and last residue. The D gene is left open where the match is weak. Clone size, where shown, is once, few, many, or a class for clones that have expanded.

abundance: NA; d_gene: NA; j_gene: TRBJ2-7; v_gene: TRBV10-3; CDR3nt: TGTGCCATCAGTGAGTCGTCGGGGATATACTTC; CDR3aa: CAISESSGIYF
abundance: NA; d_gene: NA; j_gene: TRBJ2-7; v_gene: TRBV18; CDR3nt: TGTGCCAGCTCACCAACAGCCCCCTACGAGCAGTACTTC; CDR3aa: CASSPTAPYEQYF
abundance: NA; d_gene: TRBD1; j_gene: TRBJ1-1; v_gene: TRBV5-5; CDR3nt: TGTGCCAGCAAAACAGGGGGACCGAACACTGAAGCTTTCTTT; CDR3aa: CASKTGGPNTEAFF
abundance: NA; d_gene: NA; j_gene: TRBJ2-1; v_gene: TRBV4-1; CDR3nt: TGCGCCAGCGGGGAGGGGGACAATGAGCAGTTCTTC; CDR3aa: CASGEGDNEQFF
abundance: NA; d_gene: TRBD2; j_gene: TRBJ2-2; v_gene: TRBV7-6; CDR3nt: TGTGCCAGCAGCTCGCTCCCCCTAGCGGGGGGGCCGAACACCGGGGAGCTGTTTTTT; CDR3aa: CASSSLPLAGGPNTGELFF
abundance: once; d_gene: NA; j_gene: TRBJ1-2; v_gene: TRBV11-2; CDR3nt: TGTGCCAGCAGCTTAGGGGGAGTTCATGGCTACACCTTC; CDR3aa: CASSLGGVHGYTF
abundance: NA; d_gene: TRBD2; j_gene: TRBJ2-7; v_gene: TRBV19; CDR3nt: TGTGCCAGGGGGAGGGGCGGGGACCCCTACGAGCAGTACTTC; CDR3aa: CARGRGGDPYEQYF
abundance: NA; d_gene: TRBD1; j_gene: TRBJ2-7; v_gene: TRBV2; CDR3nt: TGTGCCAGCAGTGGGGGACAGGGGTCCTTCTCCTACGAGCAGTACTTC; CDR3aa: CASSGGQGSFSYEQYF
abundance: few; d_gene: TRBD1; j_gene: TRBJ1-1; v_gene: TRBV27; CDR3nt: TGTGCCAGCAGTTTGGGGACAGCGAACACTGAAGCTTTCTTT; CDR3aa: CASSLGTANTEAFF
abundance: once; d_gene: NA; j_gene: TRBJ1-2; v_gene: TRBV7-9; CDR3nt: TGTGCCAGCAGCTCCCGTTCTGGGGGCTACTATGGCTACACCTTC; CDR3aa: CASSSRSGGYYGYTF
abundance: NA; d_gene: NA; j_gene: TRBJ2-7; v_gene: TRBV11-2; CDR3nt: TGTGCCAGCAGCCCTCAACCGCAGGGGCTCGAGCAGTACTTC; CDR3aa: CASSPQPQGLEQYF
abundance: NA; d_gene: NA; j_gene: TRBJ2-3; v_gene: TRBV7-6; CDR3nt: TGTGCCAGCAGCGCCAGAGGTAGCACAGATACGCAGTATTTT; CDR3aa: CASSARGSTDTQYF
abundance: NA; d_gene: NA; j_gene: TRBJ1-2; v_gene: TRBV30; CDR3nt: TGTGCCTGCGGGTCGGCCGGCTACCCCTTC; CDR3aa: CACGSAGYPF
abundance: NA; d_gene: TRBD1; j_gene: TRBJ2-7; v_gene: TRBV13; CDR3nt: TGTGCCAGCAGCGCGACGGGACAGGGGGCACCCGAGCAGTACTTC; CDR3aa: CASSATGQGAPEQYF
abundance: few; d_gene: NA; j_gene: TRBJ1-4; v_gene: TRBV2; CDR3nt: TGTGCCAGCAGTGTTGAGGGGGCAACTAATGAAAAACTGTTTTTT; CDR3aa: CASSVEGATNEKLFF
abundance: NA; d_gene: TRBD1; j_gene: TRBJ2-7; v_gene: TRBV4-1; CDR3nt: TGCGCCAGCAGCCAAGTAATGTGGGACAGGTGCTCCTACGAGCAGTACTTC; CDR3aa: CASSQVMWDRCSYEQYF
abundance: NA; d_gene: NA; j_gene: TRBJ2-2; v_gene: TRBV19; CDR3nt: TGTGCCAGTAGTATGGCCAGGGCGAACACCGGGGAGCTGTTTTTT; CDR3aa: CASSMARANTGELFF
abundance: once; d_gene: TRBD2; j_gene: TRBJ2-1; v_gene: TRBV6-5; CDR3nt: TGTGCCAGCAGTTACCCGGGGGGCTACAATGAGCAGTTCTTC; CDR3aa: CASSYPGGYNEQFF
abundance: NA; d_gene: TRBD2; j_gene: TRBJ2-1; v_gene: TRBV29-1; CDR3nt: TGCAGCGTGACTAGCGGGCGGTTTACTTACAATGAGCAGTTCTTC; CDR3aa: CSVTSGRFTYNEQFF
abundance: few; d_gene: NA; j_gene: TRBJ2-2; v_gene: TRBV4-2; CDR3nt: TGTGCCAGCAGTCCGGGACACACGAACACCGGGGAGCTGTTTTTT; CDR3aa: CASSPGHTNTGELFF
abundance: NA; d_gene: TRBD2; j_gene: TRBJ2-1; v_gene: TRBV15; CDR3nt: TGTGCCACCAGCAGAGTCTTAGCGGGTTTGGAGCAGTTCTTC; CDR3aa: CATSRVLAGLEQFF
abundance: NA; d_gene: NA; j_gene: TRBJ2-5; v_gene: TRBV11-2; CDR3nt: TGTGCCAGCAGCCCGACTAGAGCTGGAGAGACCCAGTACTTC; CDR3aa: CASSPTRAGETQYF
abundance: NA; d_gene: NA; j_gene: TRBJ1-6; v_gene: TRBV7-9; CDR3nt: TGTGCCACCTATCTAAATATCGGGAATCCGAATTCACCCCTCCACTTT; CDR3aa: CATYLNIGNPNSPLHF
abundance: NA; d_gene: NA; j_gene: TRBJ2-7; v_gene: TRBV6-1; CDR3nt: TGTGCCAGCAGTGTCGAGGCAGGGGCAGGGAGGGTCTACGAGCAGTACTTC; CDR3aa: CASSVEAGAGRVYEQYF
abundance: NA; d_gene: TRBD1; j_gene: TRBJ2-7; v_gene: TRBV7-9; CDR3nt: TGTGCCAGCAGCTTCAGGGGGAAGTACGAGCAGTACTTC; CDR3aa: CASSFRGKYEQYF
abundance: NA; d_gene: TRBD1; j_gene: TRBJ1-2; v_gene: TRBV7-2; CDR3nt: TGTGCCAGCAGCTCGGACAGGGGAGGCTACACCTTC; CDR3aa: CASSSDRGGYTF
abundance: once; d_gene: NA; j_gene: TRBJ2-5; v_gene: TRBV29-1; CDR3nt: TGCAGCGTTGCCCCTGGAGGGGTGCGGGGCACGTACCAAGAGACCCAGTACTTC; CDR3aa: CSVAPGGVRGTYQETQYF
abundance: NA; d_gene: TRBD2; j_gene: TRBJ2-3; v_gene: TRBV5-4; CDR3nt: TGTGCCAGCAGCCAAGGCTGGGTTCTAGCGGCAGATACGCAGTATTTT; CDR3aa: CASSQGWVLAADTQYF
abundance: NA; d_gene: TRBD1; j_gene: TRBJ1-4; v_gene: TRBV6-1; CDR3nt: TGTGCCAGCAGGGGGACAGGGGCTATTAATGAAAAACTGTTTTTT; CDR3aa: CASRGTGAINEKLFF
abundance: NA; d_gene: NA; j_gene: TRBJ2-7; v_gene: TRBV28; CDR3nt: TGTGCCAGCAGTTTATCTAGGAGCGAGCAGTACTTC; CDR3aa: CASSLSRSEQYF
abundance: NA; d_gene: TRBD1; j_gene: TRBJ1-2; v_gene: TRBV6-5; CDR3nt: TGTGCCAGCAGTAGGGACAGCGCTCGGGGCTACACCTTC; CDR3aa: CASSRDSARGYTF
abundance: NA; d_gene: TRBD2; j_gene: TRBJ2-7; v_gene: TRBV5-4; CDR3nt: TGTGCCAGCAGCTGGGGACTAGGCTCCTACGAGCAGTACTTC; CDR3aa: CASSWGLGSYEQYF
abundance: NA; d_gene: TRBD2; j_gene: TRBJ2-5; v_gene: TRBV4-1; CDR3nt: TGCGCCAGCAGCCGAGAAGTGGGACTAGCGTTTACGGGGACCCAGTACTTC; CDR3aa: CASSREVGLAFTGTQYF
abundance: few; d_gene: TRBD1; j_gene: TRBJ2-7; v_gene: TRBV19; CDR3nt: TGTGCCAGTTCTCCCCGGGACAGACCTTCCTACGAGCAGTACTTC; CDR3aa: CASSPRDRPSYEQYF
abundance: few; d_gene: NA; j_gene: TRBJ2-7; v_gene: TRBV5-8; CDR3nt: TGTGCCAGCAGCTTGGGGTCCCACCCCGGGAGCGAGCAGTACTTC; CDR3aa: CASSLGSHPGSEQYF
abundance: NA; d_gene: NA; j_gene: TRBJ1-5; v_gene: TRBV6-1; CDR3nt: TGTGCCAGCAGAGAACAGGAGGGTGGGAATCAGCCCCAGCATTTT; CDR3aa: CASREQEGGNQPQHF
abundance: NA; d_gene: NA; j_gene: TRBJ1-5; v_gene: TRBV19; CDR3nt: TGTGCCAGTAGTATAGATGGGATAGGGACAAGCAATCAGCCCCAGCATTTT; CDR3aa: CASSIDGIGTSNQPQHF
abundance: NA; d_gene: TRBD2; j_gene: TRBJ2-3; v_gene: TRBV4-1; CDR3nt: TGCGCCAGCAGCCAAGAATGGAGCGGGGTCGGGGATACGCAGTATTTT; CDR3aa: CASSQEWSGVGDTQYF
abundance: NA; d_gene: NA; j_gene: TRBJ2-7; v_gene: TRBV28; CDR3nt: TGTGCCAGCAGTTTTCCGACAGCCTCCAGTCTGGACTTC; CDR3aa: CASSFPTASSLDF
abundance: once; d_gene: NA; j_gene: TRBJ1-1; v_gene: TRBV19; CDR3nt: TGTGCCAGTAGTACTAACCCTCTCGGGACTGAAGCTTTCTTT; CDR3aa: CASSTNPLGTEAFF
abundance: NA; d_gene: TRBD1; j_gene: TRBJ2-7; v_gene: TRBV9; CDR3nt: TGTGCCAGCAGCGTAGTTCCAGATCCCGGGACAGGGTACGAGCAGTACTTC; CDR3aa: CASSVVPDPGTGYEQYF
abundance: NA; d_gene: NA; j_gene: TRBJ1-6; v_gene: TRBV7-2; CDR3nt: TGTGCCAGCAGCTTAGTATTGACAGTAAATTCACCCCTCCACTTT; CDR3aa: CASSLVLTVNSPLHF
abundance: NA; d_gene: TRBD2; j_gene: TRBJ2-3; v_gene: TRBV6-5; CDR3nt: TGTGCCAGCAGTTACTCGTCGGGAGGGGGCACAGATACGCAGTATTTT; CDR3aa: CASSYSSGGGTDTQYF
abundance: few; d_gene: TRBD1; j_gene: TRBJ2-6; v_gene: TRBV4-1; CDR3nt: TGCGCCAGCAGCCATGACAGGGCTGGGGCCAACGTCCTGACTTTC; CDR3aa: CASSHDRAGANVLTF
abundance: few; d_gene: NA; j_gene: TRBJ2-7; v_gene: TRBV27; CDR3nt: TGTGCCAGCGGTGGGGGCGGGAGCGGCTACGAGCAGTACTTC; CDR3aa: CASGGGGSGYEQYF